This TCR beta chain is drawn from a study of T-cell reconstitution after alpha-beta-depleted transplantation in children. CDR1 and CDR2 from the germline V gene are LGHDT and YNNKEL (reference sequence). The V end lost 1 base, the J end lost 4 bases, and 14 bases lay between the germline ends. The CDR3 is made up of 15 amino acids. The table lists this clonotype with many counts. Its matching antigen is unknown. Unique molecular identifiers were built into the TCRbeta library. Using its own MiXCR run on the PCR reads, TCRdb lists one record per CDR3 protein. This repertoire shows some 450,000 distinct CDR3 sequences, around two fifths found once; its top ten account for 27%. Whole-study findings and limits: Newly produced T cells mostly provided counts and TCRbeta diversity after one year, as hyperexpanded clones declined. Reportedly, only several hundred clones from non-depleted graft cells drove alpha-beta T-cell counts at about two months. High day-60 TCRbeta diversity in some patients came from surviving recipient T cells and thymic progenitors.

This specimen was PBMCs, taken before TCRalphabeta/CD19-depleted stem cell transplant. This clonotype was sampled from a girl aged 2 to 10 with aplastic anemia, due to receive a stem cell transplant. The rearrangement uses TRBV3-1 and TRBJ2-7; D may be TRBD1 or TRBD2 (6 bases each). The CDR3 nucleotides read TGTGCCAGCAGCCAAGGATCCGGGGGCGAGTACGAGCAGTACTTC. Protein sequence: CASSQGSGGEYEQYF.